This T cell receptor (beta chain) was recorded in a study of memory CD4+ T cells and cytomegalovirus serostatus. Single viable CD3+CD4+CD8-CD45RO+ cells were sorted as the memory CD4+ T cells. This table comes from immunoSEQ multiplex PCR, and its TCRdb copy is limited to in-frame clones, with some not included. The sample yields about 82,000 clones, roughly 80% seen once. CDR3 length: 19 residues. Germline V gives CDR1 SGHRS, CDR2 YFSETQ. Trimming took 2 bases from V and 1 from J, leaving 22 bases between them. In this sample, this clone turned up once. This TCR was sampled from an adult in good health and CMV-seronegative. The V gene is TRBV5-1, the J gene TRBJ2-4; the D gene is possibly TRBD2 (5 bases). Sequenced sample: memory CD4+ T cells from blood. The CDR3 loop reads CASSFSLAHEVGAKNIQYF. The CDR3 DNA is TGCGCCAGCAGCTTCAGCCTAGCTCACGAGGTGGGGGCCAAAAACATTCAGTACTTC.